Presented here are 27 T cell receptor beta chains from one specimen sequenced in a study of cytomegalovirus exposure and HLA in healthy donors. In the PCR, 60 Vbeta and 13 Jbeta primers were used. Clones were read by immunoSEQ multiplex PCR, and TCRdb kept only the in-frame ones, dropping some. The repertoire holds fewer than 200,000 clones, with roughly 71% as singletons. Material for sequencing was PBMCs. The receptor set was obtained from a woman aged 45-59 years in good health and CMV-seropositive.

The chain has TRBV13 and TRBJ2-2; 11 bases map to TRBD1. J lost 3 bases, V lost 1 base, and 4 bases had no gene match. The CDR3 is made up of 17 amino acids. Germline CDR1 reads PRHDT; CDR2 reads FYEKMQ (reference sequence). In DNA, the CDR3 is TGTGCCAGCAGCTTAGTCGGGACAGGGGGTGACACCGGGGAGCTGTTTTTT. This encodes CASSLVGTGGDTGELFF.

This clone was observed a single time. The J gene is TRBJ1-1, the V gene TRBV7-3, with D uncertain. The CDR3 sequence is 14 residues long. Per the germline V gene, CDR1 is SGHTA and CDR2 is FQGTGA. V gave up 5 bases and J gave up 3 bases, with 13 bases separating them. In nucleotides, the CDR3 is TGTGCCAGCAGCCCCGCCGGGGAATACACTGAAGCTTTCTTT. Amino acids: CASSPAGEYTEAFF.

The J gene is TRBJ1-1, the V gene TRBV19; D uncertain. CDR1 and CDR2 from the germline V gene are LNHDA and SQIVND (reference sequence). This CDR3 is 15 amino acids long. Trimming pared 1 base from V and 3 bases from J, leaving 12 bases between. CDR3 in DNA: TGTGCCAGTAGTATAGCCCCTCTCCGGGACACTGAAGCTTTCTTT. Translating it yields CASSIAPLRDTEAFF.

A word on this clone: One junction end does not reproduce the germline sequence, and a read error may be involved. The chain links TRBV2 to TRBJ1-2; TRBD1 is a possible D gene (5 bases). The germline V gene encodes CDR1 SNHLY and CDR2 FYNNEI. The CDR3 is 13 residues long. For the CDR3, the DNA is TGTGCCGGCAGTGACAGACTTAACTATGGCTACACCTTC. This sequence encodes CAGSDRLNYGYTF.

CDR3 in amino acids: CASRGDRGNNSPLHF. In nucleotides, the CDR3 is TGTGCCAGCAGGGGGGACAGGGGAAACAATTCACCCCTCCACTTT. The chain is built from TRBV2 and TRBJ1-6, with 10 bases identical to TRBD1. After removal of 6 bases from V and 7 bases from J, the junction contained 6 bases not matched to a gene. The CDR3 covers 15 residues. Germline CDR1 reads SNHLY; CDR2 reads FYNNEI. The variable domain in full, completed from reference TRBV2 and TRBJ1-6, reads EPEVTQTPSHQVTQMGQEVILRCVPISNHLYFYWYRQILGQKVEFLVSFYNNEISEKSEIFDDQFSVERPDGSNFTLKIRSTKLEDSAMYFCASRGDRGNNSPLHFGNGTRLTVT.

The chain couples TRBV15 to TRBJ1-1, with D uncertain. Germline assignment: CDR1 LNHNV and CDR2 YYDKDF (reference sequence). The CDR3 has 14 amino acids. V lost 5 bases and J 5 bases, leaving 15 bases between the germline ends. CDR3 sequence (DNA): TGTGCCACCAGCCCCCGGGATTTGAGGACTGAAGCTTTCTTT. This encodes CATSPRDLRTEAFF. Full variable domain (remainder filled in from reference TRBV15 and TRBJ1-1): DAMVIQNPRYQVTQFGKPVTLSCSQTLNHNVMYWYQQKSSQAPKLLFHYYDKDFNNEADTPDNFQSRRPNTSFCFLDIRSPGLGDTAMYLCATSPRDLRTEAFFGQGTRLTVV.

CDR3 in amino acids: CASRAGQGAPYEQYF. The CDR3 coding sequence is TGTGCCAGTAGAGCGGGACAGGGGGCACCCTACGAGCAGTACTTC. The chain combines TRBV19 with TRBJ2-7; 12 bases are shared with TRBD1. With 6 bases clipped from V and 2 bases from J, the junction kept 5 bases outside the gene matches. Germline V gene lookup returns CDR1 LNHDA and CDR2 SQIVND (reference sequence). The CDR3 consists of 15 residues.

The chain links TRBV10-2 to TRBJ2-2, with D perhaps matching TRBD1 (8 bases). In germline, CDR1 is WSHSY, CDR2 SAAADI. The V gene lost 4 bases and the J gene lost 5 bases, with 14 bases spanning the gap. This CDR3 region has 15 residues. The CDR3 DNA reads TGCGCCAGCAGTGTTGGACAGGGAGGGACCGGGGAGCTGTTTTTT. Amino acid sequence: CASSVGQGGTGELFF.

This clone was picked up a small number of times. The chain carries TRBV6-6 and TRBJ1-2; TRBD1 might be the D (6 bases). CDR1 is MNHNY and CDR2 is SVGAGI in the germline V gene (reference sequence). There are 14 residues in the CDR3. V lost 7 bases to trimming and J lost 4 bases, with 16 bases between them. The CDR3 spells CASMGGGAIYGYTF. The DNA of the CDR3 is TGTGCCAGCATGGGGGGGGGCGCGATCTATGGCTACACCTTC.

This chain joins TRBV7-9 and TRBJ2-1; 10 bases line up with TRBD2. The germline V gene encodes CDR1 SEHNR and CDR2 FQNEAQ (reference sequence). This CDR3 is built from 19 residues. V trimming: 0 bases; J trimming: 4 bases; junction bases outside the gene matches: 12. This chain's CDR3 is CASSLAWLAGEHSYNEQFF. The CDR3 DNA is TGTGCCAGCAGCTTAGCCTGGCTAGCGGGGGAGCACAGTTACAATGAGCAGTTCTTC.

This clone has only one observation. CDR3 in amino acids: CASTSYPYEQYF. CDR3 nucleotide sequence: TGTGCCAGCACCTCCTATCCCTACGAGCAGTACTTC. The chain uses TRBV6-1 and TRBJ2-7; no reliable D call. Per germline, CDR1 MNHNS and CDR2 SASEGT. V dropped 7 bases and J dropped 2 bases, with 9 bases sitting between them. This CDR3 spans 12 amino acids.

The chain joins TRBV11-2 to TRBJ2-7, with TRBD1 matching 9 bases. Germline loops: CDR1 SGHAT, CDR2 FQNNGV. J gave up 4 bases and V 5 bases, and 12 bases lay outside the gene matches. This CDR3 is 16 amino acids long. Here the CDR3 reads CASSPVRYRGQYEQYF. In nucleotides, the CDR3 is TGTGCCAGCAGCCCGGTGAGGTACAGGGGGCAGTACGAGCAGTACTTC.

This clone was counted a few times. The V and J genes are TRBV6-5 and TRBJ1-1; no definite D call. The CDR3 is 14 amino acids. The V end lost 10 bases, the J end lost 3 bases, and 18 bases lay between the germline ends. Germline V gene data show CDR1 as MNHEY and CDR2 as SVGAGI. DNA of the CDR3: TGTGCCACCCTAGGGAGGCAGTGGTACACTGAAGCTTTCTTT. Translating gives CATLGRQWYTEAFF.

V gene TRBV9 combines with J gene TRBJ2-1, with TRBD1 identical over 9 bases. Germline V gene sequence: CDR1 SGDLS, CDR2 YYNGEE. V dropped 0 bases and J dropped 5; count of bases not matched to a gene: 6. This CDR3 spans 16 amino acids. The CDR3: CASSVGLQGANNEQFF. The CDR3 DNA reads TGTGCCAGCAGCGTAGGGCTACAGGGGGCGAACAATGAGCAGTTCTTC.

This chain uses TRBV28 with TRBJ1-2; 8 bases agree with TRBD1. Per germline, CDR1 MDHEN and CDR2 SYDVKM. CDR3 length: 13 residues. V lost 8 bases, J lost 8 bases, and 10 bases stayed unmatched. The CDR3 nucleotides are TGTGCCAGCCTGGACAGGGCCGGGGTCGGCTACACCTTC. Translation gives CASLDRAGVGYTF.

DNA of the CDR3: TGTGCCAGCAGTGCAGGGGTTAGCAATCAGCCCCAGCATTTT. This gives the protein CASSAGVSNQPQHF. V is TRBV2 and J is TRBJ1-5; a possible D gene is TRBD1 (6 bases). Per the germline V gene, CDR1 is SNHLY and CDR2 is FYNNEI. V was pared by 4 bases and J by 0 bases, with 7 bases between. The CDR3 runs to 14 residues.

The chain links TRBV25-1 to TRBJ1-5, with D possibly TRBD1 on 5 matching bases. CDR1 is MGHDK and CDR2 is SYGVNS in the germline V gene. V was trimmed by 5 bases and J by 4 bases, leaving 12 bases between them. CDR3 length: 14 amino acids. In nucleotides, the CDR3 is TGTGCCAGCAGTCGAAGGGGCCAAAATCAGCCCCAGCATTTT. Translated, it gives CASSRRGQNQPQHF. Variable domain in full (rest from reference TRBV25-1 and TRBJ1-5): EADIYQTPRYLVIGTGKKITLECSQTMGHDKMYWYQQDPGMELHLIHYSYGVNSTEKGDLSSESTVSRIRTEHFPLTLESARPSHTSQYLCASSRRGQNQPQHFGDGTRLSIL.

The CDR3: CASAGGTEAFF. In nucleotides, the CDR3 is TGTGCCAGCGCTGGAGGCACTGAAGCTTTCTTT. V usage is TRBV2 and J usage is TRBJ1-1; D remains ambiguous. CDR3 length: 11 amino acids. The ends were cut back, 8 bases at V and 4 bases at J, with 8 bases in the middle. From germline, CDR1 is SNHLY and CDR2 FYNNEI.

The rearrangement uses TRBV11-3 and TRBJ1-1; tentative D call: TRBD1 (5 bases). Per germline, CDR1 SGHNT and CDR2 YENEEA. V gave up 5 bases and J gave up 3 bases, with 16 bases separating them. This CDR3 has 15 residues. This chain's CDR3 is CASSLAGGRDTEAFF. Written as DNA, the CDR3 is TGTGCCAGCAGCCTCGCGGGGGGGAGGGACACTGAAGCTTTCTTT.

This clone was observed a handful of times. The chain is built from TRBV19 and TRBJ1-1; the D is unclear. The CDR3 is 14 amino acids. In germline, CDR1 is LNHDA, CDR2 SQIVND (reference sequence). V gave up 7 bases and J gave up 1 base, with 13 bases separating them. The CDR3 nucleotides are TGTGCCAGTAAGGAGGACCGATGGAACACTGAAGCTTTCTTT. Its translation is CASKEDRWNTEAFF.

The V gene is TRBV6-1, the J gene TRBJ1-5, with TRBD1 matching 7 bases. The CDR3 is 16 residues long. Trimming removed 2 bases from V and 1 base from J; junction bases left unmatched: 5. CDR1 MNHNS and CDR2 SASEGT come from the germline V gene. For the CDR3, the DNA is TGTGCCAGCAGTGAATGGGACAGCCGGAGCAATCAGCCCCAGCATTTT. Translated: CASSEWDSRSNQPQHF.

In DNA, the CDR3 is TGTGCCAGCAGTGAAAACAGGGGACAATCTAATGAAAAACTGTTTTTT. Translated: CASSENRGQSNEKLFF. This sequence joins TRBV6-1 and TRBJ1-4, with 7 bases aligning to TRBD1. The V gene's germline CDR1 is MNHNS and CDR2 SASEGT. CDR3 length: 16 amino acids. J lost 3 bases, V lost 2 bases, and 6 bases had no gene match.

Comment on this clone: This sample includes further DNA sequences coding for the same CDR3. Written as DNA, the CDR3 is TGTGCCAGCAGTCCCCAGGGCTACGAGCAGTACTTC. Translation gives CASSPQGYEQYF. This sequence joins TRBV6-6 and TRBJ2-7; D is possibly TRBD1 (5 bases). Trimming pared 5 bases from V and 3 bases from J, leaving 8 bases between. The CDR3 totals 12 residues. Germline lookup yields CDR1 MNHNY and CDR2 SVGAGI (reference sequence).

The chain recombines TRBV5-1 with TRBJ2-1, with D possibly matching TRBD2 (5 bases). The CDR3 totals 15 residues. V gave up 4 bases and J gave up 8 bases, with 19 bases separating them. Per the germline V gene, CDR1 is SGHRS and CDR2 is YFSETQ. As DNA, the CDR3 is TGCGCCAGCAGCCTTGCAGGATCGGGGATGGATGAGCAGTTCTTC. Amino acids: CASSLAGSGMDEQFF.

The rearrangement uses TRBV9 and TRBJ1-3; unclear D gene. The CDR3 loop spans 13 amino acids. The V gene lost 4 bases and the J gene lost 1 base, with 6 bases spanning the gap. Germline V lookup: CDR1 SGDLS, CDR2 YYNGEE. CDR3 sequence reads: CASSPLSGNTIYF. CDR3 coding DNA: TGTGCCAGCAGCCCCCTATCTGGAAACACCATATATTTT.

This clone appeared a few times. This chain's CDR3 is CASSIVDRPRRGYTF. The CDR3 DNA is TGTGCCAGTAGTATAGTCGACAGACCGCGTCGGGGCTACACCTTC. The genes are TRBV19 and TRBJ1-2, with D possibly matching TRBD1 (5 bases). Between the trimmed V and J ends, which lost 1 base and 8 bases, there was a span of 17 bases. The CDR3 is 15 amino acids. The germline V gene encodes CDR1 LNHDA and CDR2 SQIVND (reference sequence).

The chain joins TRBV5-5 to TRBJ1-2; D gene unclear. This CDR3 has 15 amino acids. Germline CDR1 reads SGHKS; CDR2 reads YYEKEE (reference sequence). Trimming cost V 0 bases and J 5 bases, with 14 bases left between them. The CDR3 DNA is TGTGCCAGCAGCTTGGACATGGCGAGGGAGTATGGCTACACCTTC. Translated, it gives CASSLDMAREYGYTF.